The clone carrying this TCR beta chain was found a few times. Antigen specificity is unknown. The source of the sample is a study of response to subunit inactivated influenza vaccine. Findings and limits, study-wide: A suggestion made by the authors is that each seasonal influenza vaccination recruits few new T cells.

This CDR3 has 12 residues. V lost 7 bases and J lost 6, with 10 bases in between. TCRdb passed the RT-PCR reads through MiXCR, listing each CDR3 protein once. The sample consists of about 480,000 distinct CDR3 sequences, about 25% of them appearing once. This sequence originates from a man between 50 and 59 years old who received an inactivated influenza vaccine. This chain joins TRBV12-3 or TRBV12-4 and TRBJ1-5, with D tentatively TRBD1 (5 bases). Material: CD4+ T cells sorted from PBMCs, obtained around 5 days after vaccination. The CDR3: CASTQGIQPQHF. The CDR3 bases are TGTGCCAGCACCCAGGGCATTCAGCCCCAGCATTTT.